This record concerns one TCR beta chain sequence. As yet, its antigen is unknown. The sequenced cases were selected for having the highest brain T cell transcript signatures. Before surgery, patients took at least one anti-epileptic drug. This record belongs to a study of brain T cells in children with intractable seizures. Study findings and constraints: Pre-surgery blood may have been undersampled, hiding some clones. Viral specificity was inferred only from CDR3 similarity; HCMV serostatus was unknown.

The repertoire was sequenced with immunoSEQ multiplex PCR; TCRdb's copy has only in-frame clones and lacks some. The sample lists approximately 44,000 clones, approximately 92% seen once, with about 6% in the top ten. J was trimmed by 5 bases and V by 0 bases; bases with no gene match: 4. Germline CDR1 reads SGDLS; CDR2 reads YYNGEE. The CDR3 sequence is 14 residues long. This chain links TRBV9 with TRBJ1-1; 7 bases fit TRBD1. This clonotype originated in a girl aged 2 to 9 with tuberous sclerosis and intractable seizures. The sequencing here drew on peripheral blood, taken at surgery. The CDR3 loop is CASSVGQGGTEAFF. The CDR3 DNA follows: TGTGCCAGCAGCGTAGGACAGGGCGGGACTGAAGCTTTCTTT.